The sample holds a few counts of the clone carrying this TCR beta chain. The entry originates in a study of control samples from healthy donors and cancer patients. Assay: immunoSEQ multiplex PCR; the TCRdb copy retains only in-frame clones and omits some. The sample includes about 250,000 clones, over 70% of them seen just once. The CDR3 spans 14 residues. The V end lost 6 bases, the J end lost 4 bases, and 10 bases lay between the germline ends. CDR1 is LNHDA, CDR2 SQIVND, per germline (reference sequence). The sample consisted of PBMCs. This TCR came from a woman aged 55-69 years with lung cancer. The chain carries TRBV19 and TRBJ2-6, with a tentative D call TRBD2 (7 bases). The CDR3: CASSRGAGANVLTF. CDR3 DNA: TGTGCCAGTAGCCGGGGGGCCGGGGCCAACGTCCTGACTTTC.